Listed below are T cell receptor beta chains from one sample, sequenced in a study of T-cell memory formation after mild COVID-19. TCRdb reprocessed the 5' RACE reads via MiXCR and lists one record per CDR3 protein. The sample consists of hundreds of thousands of distinct CDR3 sequences, roughly 13% of them appearing once. The sample was PBMCs or a T cell subset sorted from them (not recorded which). The receptors were gathered from a young man who had mild COVID-19 (a few samples of this study predate the infection). Cell type and time point are not known. Each CDR3 is given without its conserved first and last residue.

>TRBJ2-3|TRBV7-2
ASSPYPPSGGPDTQY
>TRBJ2-1|TRBV7-3
ASSFSGGAPNEQF
>TRBJ2-7|TRBV4-3
ASSQARDRGFEQY
>TRBJ2-2|TRBV11-2
ASSLDFGQGNTGELF
>TRBJ2-7|TRBV20-1
SAKEDGGTRYEQY
>TRBJ2-3|TRBV6-2/TRBV6-3
ASSYWGAGTDTQY
>TRBJ1-2|TRBV15
ATSRENYGYT
>TRBJ2-1|TRBV24-1
ATSRNNEQF
>TRBJ1-1|TRBV7-2
ASSPGWVTEAF
>TRBJ2-1|TRBV6-2/TRBV6-3
ASSEWGSEQF
>TRBJ2-3|TRBV7-6
ASSSEQGGTDTQY
>TRBJ2-1|TRBV7-2
ASSPWTGVNEQF
>TRBJ2-7|TRBV6-2/TRBV6-3
ASSYTRDEQY
>TRBJ1-2|TRBV30
AWSRQTPLHSSGYT
>TRBJ2-2|TRBV27
ASSTRTDLNTGELF
>TRBJ1-2|TRBV7-2
ASSLLGDLYT
>TRBJ2-3|TRBV9
ASRPGTGGALDTQY
>TRBJ1-4|TRBV28
ASSLPSNEKLF
>TRBJ1-1|TRBV7-2
ASSFNRWAAVANTEAF
>TRBJ1-4|TRBV2
ASSDMGGGNEKLF
>TRBJ2-2|TRBV6-5
ASSDSGGYTGELF
>TRBJ2-3|TRBV7-2
ASSRSQHGTDTQY
>TRBJ2-3|TRBV7-2
ASSPSVSSTDTQY
>TRBJ2-7|TRBV3-1
ASSHGAGASYEQY
>TRBJ1-2|TRBV12-3/TRBV12-4
ASRPDGAYGYT
>TRBJ2-3|TRBV12-3/TRBV12-4
ASSFVRGGSTDTQY
>TRBJ2-3|TRBV4-1
ASSRASRTDTQY
>TRBJ2-2|TRBV7-2
ASSLGGVRQGIGGELF
>TRBJ1-1|TRBV11-2
ASSSPAGSPEAF
>TRBJ2-3|TRBV20-1
SPSPVGRDTQY
>TRBJ2-3|TRBV7-2
ASSPGNANTDTQY
>TRBJ1-2|TRBV5-1
ASTREGRNYGYT
>TRBJ2-5|TRBV7-2
ASSPRTLQETQY
>TRBJ1-2|TRBV6-2/TRBV6-3
ASTGKKLTNYGYT
>TRBJ2-3|TRBV5-1
ASRPGDRYTQY
>TRBJ2-5|TRBV4-3
ASSQDTQRETQY
>TRBJ1-1|TRBV9
ASGPGDTEAF
>TRBJ2-5|TRBV7-2
ASSLALAGVETQY
>TRBJ1-3|TRBV2
ASSLLDRENTIY
>TRBJ1-6|TRBV6-6
ASRGGAANSPLH
>TRBJ1-2|TRBV6-2/TRBV6-3
ASSPTGFNYGYT
>TRBJ2-3|TRBV20-1
SARVGSWSSDTQY
>TRBJ2-3|TRBV12-3/TRBV12-4
ASSPGQQASTDTQY
>TRBJ2-7|TRBV7-8
ASSLVLDRKYEQY
>TRBJ1-1|TRBV20-1
SATRPEVTEAF
>TRBJ1-5|TRBV7-2
ASSLFGVRQPQH
>TRBJ1-2|TRBV28
ASRTPAANYGYT
>TRBJ2-3|TRBV10-3
AIRVGSEAPEDTQY
>TRBJ2-1|TRBV24-1
ATSDRQSNEQF
>TRBJ1-1|TRBV19
ASSFRRGTNTEAF
>TRBJ2-3|TRBV7-6
ASSLTGVGSRSTDTQY
>TRBJ2-7|TRBV7-2
ASSSGGAAQY
>TRBJ2-3|TRBV12-3/TRBV12-4
ASSNSGGHDTQY
>TRBJ2-1|TRBV29-1
SAGLAGGIYNEQF
>TRBJ1-6|TRBV12-3/TRBV12-4
ASSLDREASPLH